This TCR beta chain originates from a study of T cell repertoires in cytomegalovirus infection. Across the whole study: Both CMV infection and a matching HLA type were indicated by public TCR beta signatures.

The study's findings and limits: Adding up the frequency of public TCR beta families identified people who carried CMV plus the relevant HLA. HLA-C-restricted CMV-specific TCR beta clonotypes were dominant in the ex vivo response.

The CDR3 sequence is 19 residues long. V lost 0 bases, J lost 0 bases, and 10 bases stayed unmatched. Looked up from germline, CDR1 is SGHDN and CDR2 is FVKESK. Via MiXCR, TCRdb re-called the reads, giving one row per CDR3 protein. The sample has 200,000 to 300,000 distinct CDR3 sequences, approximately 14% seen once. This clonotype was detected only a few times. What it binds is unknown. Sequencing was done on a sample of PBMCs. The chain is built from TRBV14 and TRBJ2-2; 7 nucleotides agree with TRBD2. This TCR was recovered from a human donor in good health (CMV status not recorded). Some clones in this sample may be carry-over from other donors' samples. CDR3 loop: CASSQDLVGGFANTGELFF. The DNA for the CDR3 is TGTGCCAGCAGCCAAGATCTAGTGGGAGGGTTTGCGAACACCGGGGAGCTGTTTTTT.